These 22 T cell receptor beta chains came from one sample sequenced in a study of cytomegalovirus exposure and HLA in healthy donors. Primers for the PCR totalled 60 Vbeta and 13 Jbeta. The table came from immunoSEQ multiplex PCR; TCRdb's copy has only in-frame clones and leaves some out. The data show roughly 71,000 clones, 65% to 70% seen once. Sequencing used PBMCs. Every receptor here comes from a man aged 35-49 years in good health and CMV-seropositive.

The chain carries TRBV5-4 and TRBJ2-2, with 7 bases that match TRBD2. J gave up 6 bases and V 3 bases, and 2 bases lay outside the gene matches. Germline CDR1 and CDR2: SGHNT and YYREEE (reference sequence). The CDR3 totals 13 residues. The CDR3 nucleotides read TGTGCCAGCAGCTGGGCGGGGGCCGGGGAGCTGTTTTTT. This encodes CASSWAGAGELFF.

This clone was seen a few times. This rearrangement joins TRBV9 to TRBJ2-7, with 11 bases lining up with TRBD2. Trimming removed 4 bases from V and 1 base from J; junction bases left unmatched: 4. Germline values: CDR1 SGDLS, CDR2 YYNGEE. The CDR3 is 15 amino acids. CDR3 region: CASSPLAGGSYEQYF. The CDR3 nucleotides are TGTGCCAGCAGCCCCCTAGCGGGGGGTTCCTACGAGCAGTACTTC.

The chain couples TRBV9 to TRBJ2-2; 13 bases map to TRBD2. Germline CDR1 is SGDLS and CDR2 is YYNGEE. CDR3 length: 16 amino acids. V shed 7 bases, J shed 5 bases, and the junction held 8 bases outside the gene matches. The CDR3 coding sequence is TGTGCCAGCGGGACGGGGACTAGCGGGGAAACCGGGGAGCTGTTTTTT. Protein: CASGTGTSGETGELFF.

The V and J genes are TRBV6-4 and TRBJ2-3; possible D gene TRBD1, 6 bases. The CDR3 has 15 residues. Trimming took off 3 bases at V and 2 bases at J, with 12 bases between the two ends. CDR1 MRHNA and CDR2 SNTAGT come from the germline V gene. DNA of the CDR3: TGTGCCAGCAGTGAAGACTGGGGGCACACAGATACGCAGTATTTT. Encoded protein: CASSEDWGHTDTQYF.

This rearrangement joins TRBV9 to TRBJ2-7, with a possible D match to TRBD1 (6 bases). The V end was cut by 3 bases, the J end by 5 bases, with 6 bases between. The CDR3 sequence is 11 residues long. Germline CDR1 is SGDLS and CDR2 is YYNGEE. CDR3: CASSEGDEQYF. CDR3 nucleotides: TGTGCCAGCAGCGAGGGGGACGAGCAGTACTTC.

The DNA for the CDR3 is TGTGCCTGGAAGGCGGGGGCTGGAAACACCATATATTTT. Its protein product is CAWKAGAGNTIYF. This chain joins TRBV30 and TRBJ1-3; a weak D match, TRBD1 (5 bases). In germline, CDR1 is GTSNPN, CDR2 SVGIG (reference sequence). Trimming stripped 4 bases from V and 2 bases from J, with 9 bases between. There are 13 residues in the CDR3. The variable domain in full, with the rest retrieved from reference TRBV30 and TRBJ1-3, is SQTIHQWPATLVQPVGSPLSLECTVEGTSNPNLYWYRQAAGRGLQLLFYSVGIGQISSEVPQNLSASRPQDRQFILSSKKLLLSDSGFYLCAWKAGAGNTIYFGEGSWLTVV.

The V call is TRBV2, the J call TRBJ1-4; 10 bases agree with TRBD1. The CDR3 consists of 15 residues. V lost 3 bases and J lost 6; bases outside the gene matches: 4. The germline V gene has CDR1 SNHLY and CDR2 FYNNEI. The CDR3 DNA is TGTGCCAGCAGTGAGGGGGACAGGGGAGATGAAAAACTGTTTTTT. This gives the protein CASSEGDRGDEKLFF.

The chain has TRBV5-4 and TRBJ1-2; D remains unclear. Germline loops: CDR1 SGHNT, CDR2 YYREEE (reference sequence). V shed 0 bases and J shed 0 bases, with 9 bases lying between them. This CDR3 is 15 amino acids long. The CDR3 reads CASSLGLGANYGYTF. The CDR3 DNA reads TGTGCCAGCAGCTTGGGGTTGGGAGCTAACTATGGCTACACCTTC.

There are a few counts of this clone. The chain employs TRBV6-6 and TRBJ1-1; no clear D. V lost 6 bases and J lost 1, with 9 bases in between. The CDR3 consists of 13 residues. Germline V lookup: CDR1 MNHNY, CDR2 SVGAGI (reference sequence). CDR3 amino acids: CASSQSANTEAFF. In nucleotides, the CDR3 is TGTGCCAGCAGCCAGTCCGCGAACACTGAAGCTTTCTTT.

The chain couples TRBV6-5 to TRBJ1-1; maybe TRBD1 (5 bases). Germline V lookup: CDR1 MNHEY, CDR2 SVGAGI. The length of the CDR3 is 14 residues. The V gene lost 0 bases and the J gene lost 6 bases, with 11 bases spanning the gap. CDR3: CASSYSTSGAEAFF. The CDR3 DNA follows: TGTGCCAGCAGTTACTCGACCTCGGGGGCTGAAGCTTTCTTT.

The V and J genes are TRBV7-2 and TRBJ2-5, with TRBD2 matching over 7 bases. Trimming cost V 1 base and J 5 bases; bases outside gene matches: 4. Germline V CDR1 and CDR2: SGHTA, FQGNSA. The CDR3 is 14 amino acids. In nucleotides, the CDR3 is TGTGCCAGCAGCTTAGGGGGAGGGAAGGAGACCCAGTACTTC. Its translation is CASSLGGGKETQYF.

V and J are TRBV4-2 and TRBJ2-1, with a possible D match to TRBD2 (7 bases). V was shortened by 1 base and J by 8 bases, with 21 bases between the two germline ends. This CDR3 has 17 residues. Germline CDR1 and CDR2: LGHNA and YNFKEQ. For the CDR3, the DNA is TGTGCCAGCAGCCAAGCCCGCTTGAGTGGGGGGGCCGATGAGCAGTTCTTC. Translating it yields CASSQARLSGGADEQFF.

This chain uses TRBV29-1 with TRBJ2-7, with 7 nucleotides matching TRBD1. The CDR3 loop spans 12 amino acids. Losses at the gene ends were 5 bases for V and 6 bases for J; bases not matched to a gene: 7. Germline loops: CDR1 SQVTM, CDR2 ANQGSEA. CDR3 amino acids: CSVTGTASEQYF. In DNA, the CDR3 is TGCAGCGTTACCGGGACAGCGTCCGAGCAGTACTTC.

This rearrangement joins TRBV30 to TRBJ2-3, with unresolved D. Per germline, CDR1 GTSNPN and CDR2 SVGIG (reference sequence). The CDR3 contains 13 residues. V lost 3 bases and J 6 bases, leaving 13 bases between the germline ends. DNA for the CDR3: TGTGCCTGGAGCGAATCGAGACTTGATACGCAGTATTTT. This sequence encodes CAWSESRLDTQYF.

This clone was found once. The rearrangement joins TRBV13 to TRBJ1-1; D uncertain. This CDR3 has 11 residues. V dropped 4 bases and J dropped 5 bases, with 5 bases sitting between them. CDR1 is PRHDT and CDR2 is FYEKMQ in the germline V gene (reference sequence). DNA for the CDR3: TGTGCCAGCAGCTGGAGGACTGAAGCTTTCTTT. Translating gives CASSWRTEAFF.

V gene TRBV5-6 combines with J gene TRBJ2-5; tentative D call: TRBD2 (6 bases). Gene TRBJ2-7 matches the end of the DNA better, so the J call may be wrong. The CDR3 extends over 14 amino acids. From germline, CDR1 is SGHDT and CDR2 YYEEEE. The CDR3 loop is CASSQGGRSYEQYF. The CDR3 nucleotides are TGTGCCAGCAGCCAGGGAGGTCGGTCCTACGAGCAGTACTTC.

The chain links TRBV9 to TRBJ2-5, with TRBD1 identical over 9 bases. Germline CDR1 SGDLS, CDR2 YYNGEE. CDR3 size: 16 residues. After removal of 4 bases from V and 3 bases from J, the junction contained 10 bases not matched to a gene. This CDR3 is CASSPEGQGFEETQYF. CDR3 DNA sequence: TGTGCCAGCAGCCCAGAGGGACAGGGATTTGAAGAGACCCAGTACTTC.

This sequence joins TRBV6-1 and TRBJ2-5; D call uncertain. The CDR3 is made up of 14 amino acids. CDR1 MNHNS and CDR2 SASEGT come from the germline V gene. The V end lost 2 bases, the J end lost 1 base, and 8 bases lay between the germline ends. Here the CDR3 reads CASSEIVSQETQYF. DNA of the CDR3: TGTGCCAGCAGTGAAATTGTCAGCCAAGAGACCCAGTACTTC.

This clone turned up a few times. The J gene is TRBJ1-4, the V gene TRBV7-9, with D maybe TRBD1 (5 bases). V shed 3 bases and J shed 3 bases, with 11 bases lying between them. The CDR3 runs 15 residues. Germline V gives CDR1 SEHNR, CDR2 FQNEAQ (reference sequence). The CDR3: CASSLGLYANEKLFF. The CDR3 nucleotides read TGTGCCAGCAGCTTGGGACTTTATGCTAATGAAAAACTGTTTTTT. Supplemented by reference TRBV7-9 and TRBJ1-4, the full variable domain reads DTGVSQNPRHKITKRGQNVTFRCDPISEHNRLYWYRQTLGQGPEFLTYFQNEAQLEKSRLLSDRFSAERPKGSFSTLEIQRTEQGDSAMYLCASSLGLYANEKLFFGSGTQLSVL.

This sequence joins TRBV30 and TRBJ1-1; 7 bases are shared with TRBD1. The CDR3 is made up of 17 amino acids. J lost 6 bases, V lost 0 bases, and 16 bases had no gene match. Germline values: CDR1 GTSNPN, CDR2 SVGIG (reference sequence). CDR3 amino acids: CAWSVLILSDRVPEAFF. CDR3 sequence (DNA): TGTGCCTGGAGTGTACTTATCCTATCCGACAGGGTTCCTGAAGCTTTCTTT.

The J gene is TRBJ1-5, the V gene TRBV11-2; 10 bases line up with TRBD1. The CDR3 length is 19 residues. Germline V gives CDR1 SGHAT, CDR2 FQNNGV. Trimming at V came to 6 bases and at J to 0 bases, leaving 14 bases not matched to a gene. The CDR3 sequence: CASSRQGALRVYSNQPQHF. The CDR3 DNA follows: TGTGCCAGCAGTCGACAGGGGGCTCTCCGAGTCTATAGCAATCAGCCCCAGCATTTT.

This clone was seen a handful of times. The chain has TRBV18 and TRBJ2-7, with 7 positions matching TRBD1. Trimming at V came to 5 bases and at J to 3 bases, leaving 13 bases not matched to a gene. This CDR3 contains 16 residues. Germline CDR1 reads KGHSH; CDR2 reads LQKENI. The CDR3 region is CASSGYGTDPNYEQYF. In nucleotides, the CDR3 is TGTGCCAGCTCAGGCTATGGGACAGACCCGAACTACGAGCAGTACTTC.